The clone carrying this T cell receptor beta chain has more than one count but fewer than ten. Antigen unknown. CDR3 length: 18 residues. Germline CDR1 is MNHEY and CDR2 is SVGAGI. Trimming cost V 2 bases and J 0 bases; bases outside gene matches: 3. This entry is derived from a study of identical twins. Template switching added a universal primer site; cDNA carried unique molecular identifiers. TCRdb called the 5' RACE reads again in MiXCR, with one record for every CDR3 protein. The profile covers 500,000 or so distinct CDR3 sequences, with approximately 14% appearing a single time and about 0.52% taken by the ten largest. Overall study findings and caveats: In zero-insertion analyses, partial confounding could arise from invariant MAIT and iNKT cells.

This sample was also put to use in a study of yellow fever vaccine responses in identical twins.

This TCR was sampled from a woman between 18 and 30 years old in good health. The chain uses TRBV6-5 and TRBJ2-2; TRBD2 aligns across 13 bases. Material: CD4+ T cells sorted from blood. In DNA, the CDR3 is TGTGCCAGCAGTTACGCCGGGACTAGCGGGGCGAACACCGGGGAGCTGTTTTTT. Its protein product is CASSYAGTSGANTGELFF.